This passage covers 13 T cell receptor beta chains from one sample sequenced in a study of tumor-infiltrating lymphocytes in primary liver carcinoma. A primer matching the constant region was used to make TCR beta cDNA from approximately 0.45 ug of total RNA. Three-round nested multiplex PCR performed with slightly modified ARM-PCR produced the TCR beta libraries. Investigators reported that the first two PCR rounds, at 10 cycles each, used TRBV1-TRBV30 forward primers with a C-beta reverse primer. TCRdb re-called the multiplex PCR reads with MiXCR, one entry per CDR3 protein. The repertoire holds around 330,000 distinct CDR3 sequences, with around three fifths as singletons. Both blood RNA, taken from unsorted whole blood, and germline DNA were extracted. The sample comprised peripheral blood. All receptors derive from a middle-aged man with primary liver carcinoma and hepatitis B virus infection.

As regards this clonotype: The junction shows a germline mismatch at one end, possibly a read error. This rearrangement joins TRBV11-2 to TRBJ1-6, with 10 bases identical to TRBD1. CDR3 size: 16 residues. Germline CDR1 is SGHAT and CDR2 is FQNNGV. The CDR3 region is CANSSQDRGRGSPLHF. In DNA form, the CDR3 reads TGTGCCAACAGCAGCCAAGACAGGGGGCGTGGATCACCCCTCCACTTT.

This chain joins TRBV12-3 or TRBV12-4 and TRBJ2-5; D remains unclear. The V and J ends lost 6 bases and 4 bases respectively, with 12 bases between them. The CDR3 is 13 amino acids. Here the CDR3 DNA reads TGTGCCAGCAGCCGAAACTGGACAGAGACCCAGTACTTC. Its translation is CASSRNWTETQYF.

This clonotype has a count of ten or more. The chain is built from TRBV11-2 and TRBJ2-1; 11 positions agree with TRBD1. The V gene's germline CDR1 is SGHAT and CDR2 FQNNGV. The CDR3 covers 17 residues. J lost 10 bases, V lost 1 base, and 12 bases had no gene match. Here the CDR3 DNA reads TGTGCCAGCAGCTTAGGTGGATCCGGGACAGGGGGTTCGGAGCAGTTCTTC. Translation gives CASSLGGSGTGGSEQFF.

A word on this clonotype: One end of the junction does not line up with germline, which may come from a read error. The J gene is TRBJ2-1, the V gene TRBV10-3, with D hard to call. This CDR3 has 12 residues. Germline loops: CDR1 ENHRY, CDR2 SYGVKD. The CDR3 nucleotides read TGTGCCATTAGTGACCCACATGGTGAGCAGTTCTTC. It codes for CAISDPHGEQFF.

The chain combines TRBV14 with TRBJ1-2; D call uncertain. The V gene's germline CDR1 is SGHDN and CDR2 FVKESK. The V end was cut by 6 bases, the J end by 4 bases, with 12 bases between. The CDR3 length is 13 residues. In DNA, the CDR3 is TGTGCCAGCAGTCATGGCCTCACCTATGGCTACACCTTC. Translating it yields CASSHGLTYGYTF.

This chain links TRBV5-1 with TRBJ2-3; possibly TRBD2 for D (7 bases). The CDR3 has 15 residues. CDR1 is SGHRS, CDR2 YFSETQ, per germline. V lost 4 bases and J 5 bases, leaving 17 bases between the germline ends. The CDR3: CASSPGAGEGDTQYF. The CDR3 DNA sequence: TGCGCCAGCAGCCCCGGAGCAGGGGAGGGAGATACGCAGTATTTT.

As to this clonotype: This could be a read error, since a much larger clone is one nucleotide away. In DNA, the CDR3 is TGCGCCTGCAGCCACGAAAACAGGGTTCTCGAGCAGTACTTC. This codes for CACSHENRVLEQYF. The rearrangement uses TRBV4-1 and TRBJ2-7, with D perhaps matching TRBD1 (6 bases). The CDR3 extends over 14 amino acids. Germline V lookup: CDR1 MGHRA, CDR2 YSYEKL.

This clonotype was counted at least ten times. This rearrangement joins TRBV14 to TRBJ2-3, with 7 nucleotides matching TRBD1. Per the germline V gene, CDR1 is SGHDN and CDR2 is FVKESK. The CDR3 runs 16 residues. The trim removed 6 bases at V and 4 bases at J, leaving 13 bases unmatched. The CDR3 nucleotides are TGTGCCAGCAGACCTCGGACAGGTTGGGGCGCAGATACGCAGTATTTT. The encoded protein is CASRPRTGWGADTQYF.

In its sample, this clonotype was seen many times. This chain links TRBV7-8 with TRBJ1-5; D possibly corresponds to TRBD1 (5 bases). The CDR3 spans 16 residues. CDR1 is SGHVS and CDR2 is FQNEAQ in the germline V gene. V was pared by 4 bases and J by 2 bases, with 15 bases between. The CDR3 reads CASSWGVRGGNQPQHF. The CDR3 DNA sequence: TGTGCCAGCAGCTGGGGGGTCAGAGGGGGCAATCAGCCCCAGCATTTT.

The sample holds many counts of this clonotype. V and J are TRBV6-1 and TRBJ2-7; no reliable D call. CDR3 size: 14 residues. Trimming removed 6 bases from V and 6 bases from J, with 18 bases in between. CDR1 is MNHNS and CDR2 is SASEGT in the germline V gene. The CDR3 loop reads CASRFTAIPPEQYF. The CDR3 bases are TGTGCCAGCAGGTTCACAGCTATCCCCCCCGAGCAGTACTTC.

On this clonotype: Sequence at one end of the junction differs from germline and may be a read error. The chain couples TRBV29-1 to TRBJ2-3, with 7 bases fitting TRBD1. This CDR3 comprises 12 residues. The V gene's germline CDR1 is SQVTM and CDR2 ANQGSEA. CDR3: CSVAGKGATQYF. The CDR3 nucleotides read TGCAGTGTTGCTGGCAAGGGGGCTACGCAGTATTTT.

In regard to this clonotype: Given a much more abundant clone one base away, this may be a read error. Here the CDR3 omits its conserved ending phenylalanine or tryptophan, so a read error is the likely source. The V call is TRBV6-5, the J call TRBJ1-1, with D possibly matching TRBD1 (6 bases). CDR3 length: 16 amino acids. The germline gives CDR1 MNHEY, CDR2 SVGAGI. Deletions cut 6 bases from V and 0 bases from J, with 17 bases between. The CDR3 reads CASRQKLTGMNTEAFS. CDR3 nucleotide sequence: TGTGCCAGCAGACAAAAACTGACAGGTATGAACACTGAAGCTTTCTCT.

V is TRBV29-1 and J is TRBJ1-2, with D possibly matching TRBD1 (5 bases). The CDR3 runs 14 residues. The germline gives CDR1 SQVTM, CDR2 ANQGSEA. Trimming left V 4 bases short and J 10 bases short, with 22 bases between. In nucleotides, the CDR3 is TGCAGCGTTGCAGCGGAAGAAGGGGTGGATGACTACACCTTC. Translation gives CSVAAEEGVDDYTF.